Each of the 2 T cell receptor beta chains below was sequenced from the same sample in a study of blood T cell repertoires in COVID-19. Sequencing was performed with immunoSEQ multiplex PCR; in TCRdb, only in-frame clones are kept and a portion is missing. Of 200,000 to 250,000 clones listed, over 75% are singletons. Sequencing used peripheral blood. The receptors were gathered from a woman aged 35 to 49 with acute or convalescent COVID-19.

The chain couples TRBV28 to TRBJ1-2; 7 bases line up with TRBD1. V was pared by 10 bases and J by 4 bases, with 9 bases of the junction left unmatched. The length of the CDR3 is 13 residues. CDR1 is MDHEN, CDR2 SYDVKM, per germline. In DNA form, the CDR3 reads TGTGCCACCGATCCCAGGGGGGCCTATGGCTACACCTTC. As protein: CATDPRGAYGYTF.

The V and J genes are TRBV6-5 and TRBJ1-2; TRBD1 matches at 8 bases. Looked up from germline, CDR1 is MNHEY and CDR2 is SVGAGI. The CDR3 is 14 amino acids. V lost 6 bases to trimming and J lost 1 base; unmatched junction nucleotides: 4. The CDR3 DNA reads as TGTGCCAGCAGGTTACAGGGGGTTAACTATGGCTACACCTTC. Protein sequence: CASRLQGVNYGYTF.